A selection of T cell receptor beta chains follows, all from one sample in a study of read filtering for tumor transcriptome and immune sequencing. MiXCR was run by TCRdb on the reads, yielding one entry per CDR3 protein. The sample gives about 38,000 distinct CDR3 sequences, approximately 15% of which show up once; about 26% is in the top ten. The specimen sequenced was a population of CD138-negative cells sorted from bone marrow. Receptors were obtained from a donor aged 40 or over with multiple myeloma. Each CDR3 is given with its conserved first and last residue. D genes are given only for firm matches. Only part of the rows carry a size: once, few, many, or a class if the clone is expanded.

v_call	j_call	d_call	clone_size	cdr3_nt	cdr3_aa
TRBV12-3/TRBV12-4	TRBJ2-1	TRBD1	many	TGTGCCAGCAGGAGGACAGGGGGGGGTGAGCAGTTCTTC	CASRRTGGGEQFF
TRBV29-1	TRBJ2-7	NA	many	TGCAGCGTTTCTTTGATGAATGGGGGGCTTGCCTACGAGCAGTACTTC	CSVSLMNGGLAYEQYF
TRBV6-5	TRBJ2-7	NA	many	TGTGCCAGCAGTTCCGGGACGGCGAGCTCCTACGAGCAGTACTTC	CASSSGTASSYEQYF
TRBV12-3/TRBV12-4	TRBJ2-1	TRBD2	few	TGTGCCACCACATCGGGGCTAGCGGGAGGGGTTGAGCAGTTCTTC	CATTSGLAGGVEQFF
TRBV5-1	TRBJ2-3	NA	few	TGCGCCAGTCGAGGCCTACTAAGCACAGATGCGCAGTATTTT	CASRGLLSTDAQYF
TRBV29-1	TRBJ2-5	NA	NA	TGCAGCGTTGATCGGTCCCTCGGCGAGACCCAGTACTTC	CSVDRSLGETQYF
TRBV21-1	TRBJ2-2	NA	NA	TGTGCCAGCAGCAAATCGACCCGAGGCACCGGGGAGCTGTTTTTT	CASSKSTRGTGELFF
TRBV11-2	TRBJ2-3	NA	many	TGTGCCAGCAGCCCAGGGGGGAGTAGGGTGACAGATACGCAGTATTTT	CASSPGGSRVTDTQYF
TRBV27	TRBJ2-3	NA	many	TGTGCCAGCAGGGTAGGGCCGAGCACAGATACGCAGTATTTT	CASRVGPSTDTQYF
TRBV7-9	TRBJ2-7	NA	many	TGTGCCAGCAGCTCCGTATCATCCGGGGGATACGAGCAGTACTTC	CASSSVSSGGYEQYF
TRBV29-1	TRBJ2-2	NA	many	TGCAGCGTTCCGGGTTCCTCGAACACCGGGGAGCTGTTTTTT	CSVPGSSNTGELFF
TRBV7-8	TRBJ2-1	TRBD2	many	TGTGCCAGCAGCTTAGAAGGAAGCGGGACTAGCGGGAGAAAGCAGTTCTTC	CASSLEGSGTSGRKQFF
TRBV23-1	TRBJ2-4	NA	few	TGCGCCAGCAGTCAAACGAACAGGGACCTAGCCAAAAACATTCAGTACTTC	CASSQTNRDLAKNIQYF
TRBV5-5	TRBJ1-5	NA	many	TGTGCCAGCAGCGGGGACGGCCATGGTCAGCCCCAGCATTTT	CASSGDGHGQPQHF
TRBV7-9	TRBJ1-1	NA	many	TGTGCCAGCAGCTTAACAGCAGCGGACACTGAAGCTTTCTTT	CASSLTAADTEAFF
TRBV11-1	TRBJ2-2	NA	many	TGTGCCAGCAGCTACGGGACTCCCCGCGGGGAGCTGTTTTTT	CASSYGTPRGELFF
TRBV6-1	TRBJ2-2	TRBD1	many	TGTGCCAGCAGACCTTTGCGAGGGGGACAGGGAAGATTCACCGGGGAGCTGTTTTTT	CASRPLRGGQGRFTGELFF
TRBV29-1	TRBJ2-1	NA	many	TGCAGCGTTAGGTCATTGTCGCGAGAGCAGTTCTTC	CSVRSLSREQFF
TRBV6-1	TRBJ2-3	TRBD2	many	TGTGCCGAAGCGGGAGACACAGATACGCAGTATTTT	CAEAGDTDTQYF
TRBV29-1	TRBJ2-7	TRBD1	many	TGCAGCGTTCAAGGGACAGGGGTCTACGAGCAGTACTTC	CSVQGTGVYEQYF
TRBV14	TRBJ2-3	TRBD1	few	TGTGCCAGCAGCCCCGGGACAGGGGGTACTACGCAGTATTTT	CASSPGTGGTTQYF
TRBV20-1	TRBJ1-5	NA	many	TGCAGTGCTAGTTCCAGGAATCAGCCCCAGCATTTT	CSASSRNQPQHF
TRBV30	TRBJ2-5	NA	NA	TGTGCCTGGAGTCACGTGGGCAGCACACAAGAGACCCAGTACTTC	CAWSHVGSTQETQYF
TRBV28	TRBJ1-2	TRBD1	many	TGTGCCAGCAGTTCCCGGACAGGGTCGAGTGTCTACACCTTC	CASSSRTGSSVYTF
TRBV12-3/TRBV12-4	TRBJ2-7	TRBD1	many	TGTGCCAGCAGTTTGGGACAGGGGAAATACGAGCAGTACTTC	CASSLGQGKYEQYF
TRBV28	TRBJ2-3	TRBD1	many	TGTGCCAGCAGTCACCTATCAGGGGGACACACAGATACGCAGTATTTT	CASSHLSGGHTDTQYF
TRBV7-9	TRBJ2-1	NA	many	TGTGCCAGCAGCCGCGAAACCAATGAGCAGTTCTTC	CASSRETNEQFF
TRBV27	TRBJ2-7	TRBD1	NA	TGTGCCAGCAGTGGGGACAGGGCCCCCTACGAGCAGTACTTC	CASSGDRAPYEQYF
TRBV29-1	TRBJ2-7	NA	many	TGCAGCGTCGGGCGTGGGGCTCCTAAGGGGGAGCAGTACTTC	CSVGRGAPKGEQYF
TRBV5-1	TRBJ2-1	TRBD1	many	TGCGCCAGCAGTCCCAAGACAGGGGGCCGGAATGAGCAGTTCTTC	CASSPKTGGRNEQFF
TRBV9	TRBJ1-6	NA	many	TGTGCCAGCGGAGGAAGCGCCTATAATTCACCCCTCCACTTT	CASGGSAYNSPLHF
TRBV19	TRBJ2-1	NA	few	TGTGCCAGTAGTGTGGGGGCTTCCTACAATGAGCAGTTCTTC	CASSVGASYNEQFF
TRBV23-1	TRBJ2-7	NA	many	TGCGCCAGCACCCCCCTTCCCCCAATAGAGGAGCAGTACTTC	CASTPLPPIEEQYF
TRBV28	TRBJ2-5	NA	NA	TGTGCCAGCAGTCCCATCCCGACTAGAAAGCAAGAGACCCAGTACTTC	CASSPIPTRKQETQYF
TRBV20-1	TRBJ1-4	NA	many	TGCAGTGCTAGCGATACAATCACTAATGAAAAACTGTTTTTT	CSASDTITNEKLFF
TRBV28	TRBJ2-6	TRBD1	NA	TGTGCCAGCAATCGACAGGGTAGAAACAACGTCCTGACTTTC	CASNRQGRNNVLTF
TRBV5-1	TRBJ2-1	NA	many	TGCGCCAGCAGCCAAGATTCCGCCTACAATGAGCAGTTCTTC	CASSQDSAYNEQFF
TRBV20-1	TRBJ2-1	NA	many	TGCAGTGCTCGGCCCCCTCCCAATGAGCAGTTCTTC	CSARPPPNEQFF
TRBV4-1	TRBJ2-1	NA	many	TGCGCCAGCAGCCAAGATCTCCGGGTGAGCTCCTACAATGAGCAGTTCTTC	CASSQDLRVSSYNEQFF
TRBV11-2	TRBJ2-1	TRBD2	many	TGTGCCAGCAGCCCACGGACTAGCGGGAGGGCCGATGAGCAGTTCTTC	CASSPRTSGRADEQFF
TRBV20-1	TRBJ2-7	TRBD1	NA	TGCAGTGCTTCCCCCGGGACAGGGGGCCACGAGCAGTACTTC	CSASPGTGGHEQYF
TRBV28	TRBJ2-7	TRBD1	many	TGTGCCAGCAGTTGGGACAGGGGCTACGAGCAGTACTTC	CASSWDRGYEQYF
TRBV6-2/TRBV6-3	TRBJ2-2	TRBD2	many	TGTGCCAGCAGCATCGGGACTAGCGGCCGCCTAGGGGAGCTGTTTTTT	CASSIGTSGRLGELFF
TRBV15	TRBJ1-3	NA	many	TGTGCCACCAGCAGAGATGGTGCCGGAAACACCATATATTTT	CATSRDGAGNTIYF
TRBV7-2	TRBJ2-1	TRBD2	NA	TGTGCCAGCAGCTTAGGGGGGGGACTAGTCGCCGATGAGCAGTTCTTC	CASSLGGGLVADEQFF
TRBV29-1	TRBJ2-2	NA	many	TGCAGCGTTAAGGCGGACACACGCCCCACCGGGGAGCTGTTTTTT	CSVKADTRPTGELFF
TRBV29-1	TRBJ1-4	NA	many	TGCAGCGTAAGCGGGGAAAAACTGTTTTTT	CSVSGEKLFF
TRBV9	TRBJ2-1	NA	many	TGTGCCAGCAGCGGACCCGGGGGAAGCTCCTACAATGAGCAGTTCTTC	CASSGPGGSSYNEQFF
TRBV6-2/TRBV6-3	TRBJ2-1	TRBD2	many	TGTGCCAGCAGTCCCCGACTAGCGGGAGTCAATGAGCAGTTCTTC	CASSPRLAGVNEQFF
TRBV20-1	TRBJ1-3	NA	NA	TGCAGTGCTAGAGATAAGGAGGGGACTGGAAACACCATATATTTT	CSARDKEGTGNTIYF
TRBV29-1	TRBJ2-3	TRBD2	NA	TGCAGCGTTGTTAGACTAGCGGGATTCTCTGTCACAGATACGCAGTATTTT	CSVVRLAGFSVTDTQYF
TRBV6-6	TRBJ2-5	NA	many	TGTGCCAGCAGTGCTCGGGAAGAGACCCAGTACTTC	CASSAREETQYF
TRBV3-1	TRBJ2-1	NA	many	TGTGCCAGCAGCCAAGATCTCTCAGGGTACAATGAGCAGTTCTTC	CASSQDLSGYNEQFF
TRBV7-2	TRBJ2-3	TRBD2	many	TGTGCCAGCAGCTTAGAACTAGCGGGAACAGATACGCAGTATTTT	CASSLELAGTDTQYF
TRBV12-3/TRBV12-4	TRBJ2-7	NA	many	TGTGCCAGCAGTTTAGAAGGGCGAAGCGAGCAGTACTTC	CASSLEGRSEQYF
TRBV7-2	TRBJ1-4	NA	many	TGTGCCAGCAGCTTAGGCACCCTAGGAACTAATGAAAAACTGTTTTTT	CASSLGTLGTNEKLFF
TRBV2	TRBJ2-5	NA	many	TGTGCCAGCAAGGGCACTAGGACGGGTGAGACCCAGTACTTC	CASKGTRTGETQYF
TRBV7-9	TRBJ2-1	TRBD2	many	TGTGCCAGCAGCTTAGGCGGGGGGAATGAGCAGTTCTTC	CASSLGGGNEQFF
TRBV20-1	TRBJ1-1	TRBD1	many	TGCAGTGCTCGAGGGGGCCTAAGATGGAACACTGAAGCTTTCTTT	CSARGGLRWNTEAFF
TRBV13	TRBJ2-2	TRBD2	many	TGTGCCAGCAGCGCGGGACTAGCGGAAAACACCGGGGAGCTGTTTTTT	CASSAGLAENTGELFF